The present entry profiles one TCR beta chain with its context. TCRdb's copy holds only in-frame clones and misses some; the assay was immunoSEQ multiplex PCR. The sample has 40,000 to 45,000 clones, about four fifths seen once; the top ten hold roughly 15%. The entry originates in a study of PD-L1 blockade in urothelial cancer. Across the whole study: Atezolizumab 1,200 mg was given intravenously every 3 weeks, starting 2014.

Noted time point: peripheral blood 6 weeks after treatment start. Patients yielded 1 to 8 samples each, pretreatment and on-treatment. The source was PBMCs, collected around atezolizumab (anti-PD-L1) treatment. The TCR sequence derives from a man aged 55 to 70 with urothelial cancer.

CDR3: CASSTSFSGELFF. Written as DNA, the CDR3 is TGTGCCAGCAGCACTAGCTTCAGCGGGGAGCTGTTTTTT. This rearrangement joins TRBV5-4 to TRBJ2-2; a weak D match, TRBD2 (6 bases). Deletions cut 4 bases from V and 7 bases from J, with 11 bases between. Germline V lookup: CDR1 SGHNT, CDR2 YYREEE (reference sequence). The CDR3 loop spans 13 amino acids.